The clone carrying this T cell receptor beta chain was seen once. TCRdb re-called the RT-PCR reads with MiXCR, one entry per CDR3 protein. The top ten clones hold 6% of a sample with about 960,000 distinct CDR3 sequences, about a sixth of them seen once. The CDR3 is 17 amino acids. Trimming took 5 bases from V and 0 from J; bases not matched to a gene: 12. Germline V gene data show CDR1 as LNHDA and CDR2 as SQIVND (reference sequence). This entry comes from a study of patients and donors after allogeneic stem cell transplantation. This TCR derives from a human donor who was either an allogeneic HSCT recipient or a stem cell or donor lymphocyte infusion donor (not recorded which). It is not recorded whose cells these are; they may come from a transplant donor. The sample comprised blood, either unsorted or a sorted T cell fraction (not recorded which). V gene TRBV19 combines with J gene TRBJ1-1, with 7 bases aligning to TRBD1. CDR3 coding DNA: TGTGCCAGTAGTGTAATCCGGGACAGAAGTATGAACACTGAAGCTTTCTTT. This encodes CASSVIRDRSMNTEAFF.